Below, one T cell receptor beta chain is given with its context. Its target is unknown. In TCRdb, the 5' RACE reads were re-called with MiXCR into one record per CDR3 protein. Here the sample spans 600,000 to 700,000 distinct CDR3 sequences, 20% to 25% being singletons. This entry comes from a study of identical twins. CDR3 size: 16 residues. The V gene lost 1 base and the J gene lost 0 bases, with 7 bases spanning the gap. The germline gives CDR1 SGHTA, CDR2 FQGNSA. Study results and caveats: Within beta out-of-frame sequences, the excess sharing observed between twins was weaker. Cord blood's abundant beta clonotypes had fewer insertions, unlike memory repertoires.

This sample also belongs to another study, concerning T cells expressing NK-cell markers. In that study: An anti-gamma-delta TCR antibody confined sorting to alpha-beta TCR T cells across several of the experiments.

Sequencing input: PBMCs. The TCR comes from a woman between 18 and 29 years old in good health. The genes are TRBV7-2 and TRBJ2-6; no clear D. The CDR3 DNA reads TGTGCCAGCAGCTTAGATTCCAGCTCTGGGGCCAACGTCCTGACTTTC. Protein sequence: CASSLDSSSGANVLTF.